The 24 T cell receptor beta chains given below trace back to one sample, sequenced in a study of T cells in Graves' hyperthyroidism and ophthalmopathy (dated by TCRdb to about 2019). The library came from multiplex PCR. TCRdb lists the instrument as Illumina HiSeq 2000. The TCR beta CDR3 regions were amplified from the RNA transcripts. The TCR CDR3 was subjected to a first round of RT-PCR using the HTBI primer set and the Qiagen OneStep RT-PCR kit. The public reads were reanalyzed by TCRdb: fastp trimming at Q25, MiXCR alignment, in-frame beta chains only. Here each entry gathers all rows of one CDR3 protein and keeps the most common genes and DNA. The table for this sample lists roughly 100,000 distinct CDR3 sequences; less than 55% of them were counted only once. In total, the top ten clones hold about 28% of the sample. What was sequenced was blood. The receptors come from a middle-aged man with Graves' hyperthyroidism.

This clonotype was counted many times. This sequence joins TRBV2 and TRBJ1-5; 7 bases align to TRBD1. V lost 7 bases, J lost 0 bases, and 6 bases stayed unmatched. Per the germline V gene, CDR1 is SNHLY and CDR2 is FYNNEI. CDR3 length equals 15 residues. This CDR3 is CASMKNRGSNQPQHF. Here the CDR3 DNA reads TGTGCCAGCATGAAGAACAGGGGTAGCAATCAGCCCCAGCATTTT. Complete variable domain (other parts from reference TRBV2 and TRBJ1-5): EPEVTQTPSHQVTQMGQEVILRCVPISNHLYFYWYRQILGQKVEFLVSFYNNEISEKSEIFDDQFSVERPDGSNFTLKIRSTKLEDSAMYFCASMKNRGSNQPQHFGDGTRLSIL.

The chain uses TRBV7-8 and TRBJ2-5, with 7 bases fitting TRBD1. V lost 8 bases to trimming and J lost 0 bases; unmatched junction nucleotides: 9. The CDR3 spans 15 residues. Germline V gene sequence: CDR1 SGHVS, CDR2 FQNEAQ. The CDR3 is CASSSWTGNQETQYF. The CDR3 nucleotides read TGTGCCAGCTCATCTTGGACAGGAAACCAAGAGACCCAGTACTTC.

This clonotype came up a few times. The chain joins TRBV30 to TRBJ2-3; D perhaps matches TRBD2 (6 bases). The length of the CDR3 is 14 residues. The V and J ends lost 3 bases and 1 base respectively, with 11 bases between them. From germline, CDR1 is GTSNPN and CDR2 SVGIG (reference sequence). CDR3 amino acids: CAWSDGTGTDTQYF. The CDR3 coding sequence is TGTGCCTGGAGCGACGGGACTGGCACAGATACGCAGTATTTT.

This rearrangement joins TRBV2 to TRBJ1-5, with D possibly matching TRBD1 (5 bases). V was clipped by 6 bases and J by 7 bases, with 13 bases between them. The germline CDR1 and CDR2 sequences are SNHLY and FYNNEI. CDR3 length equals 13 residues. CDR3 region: CASRGGIYQPQHF. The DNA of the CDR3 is TGTGCCAGCAGGGGGGGAATATACCAGCCCCAGCATTTT.

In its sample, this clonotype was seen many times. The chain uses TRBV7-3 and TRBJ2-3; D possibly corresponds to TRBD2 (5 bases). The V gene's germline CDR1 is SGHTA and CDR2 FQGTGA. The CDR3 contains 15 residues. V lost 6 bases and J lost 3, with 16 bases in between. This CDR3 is CASSQTYGETDTQYF. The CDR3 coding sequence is TGTGCCAGCAGTCAGACTTACGGGGAGACAGATACGCAGTATTTT.

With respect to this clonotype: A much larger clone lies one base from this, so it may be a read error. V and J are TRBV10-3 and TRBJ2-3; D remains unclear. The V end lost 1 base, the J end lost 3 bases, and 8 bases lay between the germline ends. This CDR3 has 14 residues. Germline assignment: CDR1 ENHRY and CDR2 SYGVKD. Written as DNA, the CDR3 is TGTGCCATCAGTGAGTGGCAGACTACAGATACGCAGTATTTT. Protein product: CAISEWQTTDTQYF.

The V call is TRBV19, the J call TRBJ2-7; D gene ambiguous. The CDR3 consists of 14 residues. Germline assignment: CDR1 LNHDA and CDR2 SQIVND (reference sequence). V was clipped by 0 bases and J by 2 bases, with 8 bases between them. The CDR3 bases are TGTGCCAGTAGTATAGATCCGGGTACCTACGAGCAGTACTTC. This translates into CASSIDPGTYEQYF. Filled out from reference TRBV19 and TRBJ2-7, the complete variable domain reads DGGITQSPKYLFRKEGQNVTLSCEQNLNHDAMYWYRQDPGQGLRLIYYSQIVNDFQKGDIAEGYSVSREKKESFPLTVTSAQKNPTAFYLCASSIDPGTYEQYFGPGTRLTVT.

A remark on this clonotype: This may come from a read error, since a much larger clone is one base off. The CDR3 DNA is TGTGCCAGCAGCGTATCCCCAGGTGTACCAGATACGCAGTATTTT. Translating it yields CASSVSPGVPDTQYF. The genes are TRBV7-2 and TRBJ2-3; D unclear. Trimming removed 5 bases from V and 4 bases from J, with 16 bases in between. The CDR3 is 15 residues long. Germline lookup yields CDR1 SGHTA and CDR2 FQGNSA. The complete variable domain, with remaining parts taken from reference TRBV7-2 and TRBJ2-3, reads GAGVSQSPSNKVTEKGKDVELRCDPISGHTALYWYRQSLGQGLEFLIYFQGNSAPDKSGLPSDRFSAERTGGSVSTLTIQRTQQEDSAVYLCASSVSPGVPDTQYFGPGTRLTVL.

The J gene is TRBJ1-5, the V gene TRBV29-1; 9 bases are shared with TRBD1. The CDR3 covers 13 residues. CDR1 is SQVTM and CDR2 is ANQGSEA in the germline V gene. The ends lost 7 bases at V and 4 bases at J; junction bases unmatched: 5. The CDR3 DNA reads TGCAGCGACGGGACAGGGCCAAATCAGCCCCAGCATTTT. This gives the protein CSDGTGPNQPQHF. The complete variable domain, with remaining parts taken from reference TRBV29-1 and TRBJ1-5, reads SAVISQKPSRDICQRGTSLTIQCQVDSQVTMMFWYRQQPGQSLTLIATANQGSEATYESGFVIDKFPISRPNLTFSTLTVSNMSPEDSSIYLCSDGTGPNQPQHFGDGTRLSIL.

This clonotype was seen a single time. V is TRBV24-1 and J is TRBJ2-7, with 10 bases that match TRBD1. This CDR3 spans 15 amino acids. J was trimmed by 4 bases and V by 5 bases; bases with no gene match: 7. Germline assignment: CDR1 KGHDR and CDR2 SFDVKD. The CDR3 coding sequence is TGTGCCACCAGTGTAGGGGGACAGGGGAAATACGAGCAGTACTTC. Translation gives CATSVGGQGKYEQYF.

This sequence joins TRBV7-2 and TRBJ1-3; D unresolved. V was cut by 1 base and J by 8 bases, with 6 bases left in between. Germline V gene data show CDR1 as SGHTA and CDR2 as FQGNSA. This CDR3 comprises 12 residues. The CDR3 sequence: CASSLVIDTIYF. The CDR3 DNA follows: TGTGCCAGCAGCTTAGTGATCGACACCATATATTTT. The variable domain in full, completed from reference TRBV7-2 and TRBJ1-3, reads GAGVSQSPSNKVTEKGKDVELRCDPISGHTALYWYRQSLGQGLEFLIYFQGNSAPDKSGLPSDRFSAERTGGSVSTLTIQRTQQEDSAVYLCASSLVIDTIYFGEGSWLTVV.

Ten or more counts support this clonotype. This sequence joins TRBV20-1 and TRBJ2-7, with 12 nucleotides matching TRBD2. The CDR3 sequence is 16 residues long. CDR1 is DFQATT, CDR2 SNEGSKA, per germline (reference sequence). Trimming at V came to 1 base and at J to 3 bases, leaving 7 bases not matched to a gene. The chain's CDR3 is CSARASGRATNYEQYF. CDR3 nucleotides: TGCAGTGCTAGAGCTAGCGGGAGGGCCACAAACTACGAGCAGTACTTC.

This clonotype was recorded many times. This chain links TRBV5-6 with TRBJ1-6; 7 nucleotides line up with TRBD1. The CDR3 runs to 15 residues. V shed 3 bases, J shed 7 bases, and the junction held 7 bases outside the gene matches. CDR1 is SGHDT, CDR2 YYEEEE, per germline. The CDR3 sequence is CASSWRDSQNSPLHF. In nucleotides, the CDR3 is TGTGCCAGCAGCTGGCGGGACAGCCAAAATTCACCCCTCCACTTT.

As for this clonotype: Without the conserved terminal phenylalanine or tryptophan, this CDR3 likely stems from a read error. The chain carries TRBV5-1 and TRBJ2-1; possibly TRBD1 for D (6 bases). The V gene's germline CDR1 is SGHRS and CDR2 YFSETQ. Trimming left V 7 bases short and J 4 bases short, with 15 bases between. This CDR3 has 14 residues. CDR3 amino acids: CASSDFQGYNEQFL. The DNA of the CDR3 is TGCGCCAGCTCGGACTTCCAGGGGTACAATGAGCAGTTCTTA.

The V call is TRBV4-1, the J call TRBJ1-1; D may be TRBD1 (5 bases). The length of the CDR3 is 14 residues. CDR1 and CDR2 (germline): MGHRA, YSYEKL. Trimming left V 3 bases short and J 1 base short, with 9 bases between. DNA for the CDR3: TGCGCCAGCAGCCAGGGACCTGCGAACACTGAAGCTTTCTTT. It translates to CASSQGPANTEAFF.

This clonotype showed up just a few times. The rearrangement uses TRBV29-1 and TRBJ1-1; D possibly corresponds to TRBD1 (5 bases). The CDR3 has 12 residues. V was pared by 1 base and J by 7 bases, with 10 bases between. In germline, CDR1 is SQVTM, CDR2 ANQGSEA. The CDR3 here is CSVEVAGDEAFF. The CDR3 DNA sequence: TGCAGCGTTGAAGTAGCGGGGGATGAAGCTTTCTTT.

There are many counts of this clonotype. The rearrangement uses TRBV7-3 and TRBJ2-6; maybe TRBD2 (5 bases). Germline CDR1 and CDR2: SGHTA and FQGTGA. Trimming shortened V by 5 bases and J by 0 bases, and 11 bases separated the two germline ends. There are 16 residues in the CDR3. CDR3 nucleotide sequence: TGTGCCAGCAGCCCGACGGCGGGCTCTGGGGCCAACGTCCTGACTTTC. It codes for CASSPTAGSGANVLTF.

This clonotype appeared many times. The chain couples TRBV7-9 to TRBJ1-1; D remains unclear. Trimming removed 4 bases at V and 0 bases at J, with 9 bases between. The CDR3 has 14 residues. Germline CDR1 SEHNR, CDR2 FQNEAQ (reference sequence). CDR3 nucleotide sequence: TGTGCCAGCAGCTCTCAAGGACTGAACACTGAAGCTTTCTTT. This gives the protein CASSSQGLNTEAFF.

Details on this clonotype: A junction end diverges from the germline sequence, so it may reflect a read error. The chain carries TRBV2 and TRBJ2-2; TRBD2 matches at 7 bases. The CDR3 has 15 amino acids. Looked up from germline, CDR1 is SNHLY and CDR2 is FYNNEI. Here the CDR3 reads CVSSMGGLSTGELFF. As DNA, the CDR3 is TGTGTCAGCAGTATGGGGGGACTATCCACCGGGGAGCTGTTTTTT.

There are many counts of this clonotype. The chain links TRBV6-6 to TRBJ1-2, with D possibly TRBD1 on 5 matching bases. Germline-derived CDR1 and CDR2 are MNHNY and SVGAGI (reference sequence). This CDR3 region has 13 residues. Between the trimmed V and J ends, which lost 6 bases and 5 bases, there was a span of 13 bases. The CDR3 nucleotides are TGTGCCAGCAGCAACGGGGGGGGGTATGGCTACACCTTC. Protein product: CASSNGGGYGYTF.

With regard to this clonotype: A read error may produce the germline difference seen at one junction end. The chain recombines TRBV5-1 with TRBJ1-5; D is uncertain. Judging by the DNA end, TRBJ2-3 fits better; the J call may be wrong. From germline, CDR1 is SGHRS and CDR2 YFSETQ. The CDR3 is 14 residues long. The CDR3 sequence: CVSSLGASGQPQYF. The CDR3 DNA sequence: TGCGTCAGCAGCTTGGGTGCCTCCGGGCAGCCCCAGTATTTT.

The CDR3 sequence is CASSPGHYEQYF. Written as DNA, the CDR3 is TGTGCCAGCAGCCCGGGACACTACGAGCAGTACTTC. The genes are TRBV7-8 and TRBJ2-7, with TRBD1 as a possible D gene (6 bases). The germline V and J ends were trimmed by 5 bases and 3 bases, with 8 bases remaining between them. This CDR3 region has 12 residues. Germline lookup yields CDR1 SGHVS and CDR2 FQNEAQ.

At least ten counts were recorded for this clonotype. The CDR3 DNA reads TGTGCCAGCAGTCCAAATCGCGGGAGGGCCTGGGAGACCCAGTACTTC. Translating it yields CASSPNRGRAWETQYF. The chain couples TRBV28 to TRBJ2-5; 9 bases agree with TRBD2. CDR1 MDHEN and CDR2 SYDVKM come from the germline V gene. CDR3 length: 16 amino acids. J was trimmed by 5 bases and V by 5 bases; bases with no gene match: 12. Full variable domain (rest looked up from reference TRBV28 and TRBJ2-5): DVKVTQSSRYLVKRTGEKVFLECVQDMDHENMFWYRQDPGLGLRLIYFSYDVKMKEKGDIPEGYSVSREKKERFSLILESASTNQTSMYLCASSPNRGRAWETQYFGPGTRLLVL.

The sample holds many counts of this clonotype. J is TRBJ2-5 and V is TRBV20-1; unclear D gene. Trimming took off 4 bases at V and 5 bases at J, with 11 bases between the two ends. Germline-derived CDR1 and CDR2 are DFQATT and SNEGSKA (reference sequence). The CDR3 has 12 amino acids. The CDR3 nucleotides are TGCAGTGCTAATGGGCAGGTGGAGACCCAGTACTTC. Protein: CSANGQVETQYF.